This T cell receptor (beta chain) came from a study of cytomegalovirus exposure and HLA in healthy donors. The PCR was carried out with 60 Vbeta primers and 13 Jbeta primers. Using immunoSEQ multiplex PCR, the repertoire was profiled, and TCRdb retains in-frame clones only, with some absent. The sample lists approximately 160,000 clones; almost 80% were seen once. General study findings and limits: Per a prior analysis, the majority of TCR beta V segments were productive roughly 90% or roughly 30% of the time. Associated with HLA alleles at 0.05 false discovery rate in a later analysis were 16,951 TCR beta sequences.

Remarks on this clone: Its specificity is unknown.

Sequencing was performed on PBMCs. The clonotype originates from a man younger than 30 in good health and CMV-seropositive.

CDR3 DNA: TGCAGCGTTGCCCCAGACAGGGGGCGTAACACCATATATTTT. Its protein product is CSVAPDRGRNTIYF. The chain combines TRBV29-1 with TRBJ1-3; 10 nucleotides agree with TRBD1. The CDR3 is 14 residues long. Germline values: CDR1 SQVTM, CDR2 ANQGSEA. The ends lost 4 bases at V and 7 bases at J; junction bases unmatched: 7.